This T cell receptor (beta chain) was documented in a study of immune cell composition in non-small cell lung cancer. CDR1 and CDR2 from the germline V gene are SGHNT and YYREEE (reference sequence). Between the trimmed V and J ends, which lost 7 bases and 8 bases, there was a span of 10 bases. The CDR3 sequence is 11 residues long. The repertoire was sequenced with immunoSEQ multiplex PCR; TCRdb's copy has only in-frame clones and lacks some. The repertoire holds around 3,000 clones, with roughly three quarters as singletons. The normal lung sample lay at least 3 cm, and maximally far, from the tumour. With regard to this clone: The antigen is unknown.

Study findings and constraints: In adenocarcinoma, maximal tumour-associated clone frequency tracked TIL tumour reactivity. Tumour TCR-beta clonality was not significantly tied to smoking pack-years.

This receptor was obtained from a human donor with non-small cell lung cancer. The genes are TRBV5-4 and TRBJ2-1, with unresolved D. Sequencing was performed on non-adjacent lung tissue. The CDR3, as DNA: TGTGCCAGCCAATTAGTCCATGAGCAGTTCTTC. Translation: CASQLVHEQFF.